A selection of T cell receptor beta chains follows, all from one sample in a study of OX40 agonist ivuxolimab in advanced cancers. Libraries were prepared by immunoSEQ multiplex PCR; TCRdb keeps only in-frame clonotypes and omits some of them. Of approximately 90,000 clones listed, more than 85% are singletons. This specimen was CD4+ or CD8+ T cells sorted from blood, taken in a trial of the OX40 agonist ivuxolimab. The source of these receptors is an adult with an advanced solid tumor such as melanoma, head and neck, liver or kidney cancer. Both conserved end residues are part of each CDR3. Fields, in order: clone size, D gene, V gene, J gene, CDR3 DNA, CDR3 protein. D genes are given only for firm matches. The size of a clone is reported for some rows only, either as once, few or many, or as a class for expanded clones.

clone size: -
D gene: -
V gene: TRBV6-5
J gene: TRBJ1-3
CDR3 DNA: TGTGCCAGCAGTTACTCGATAGGACAAGGAAACACCATATATTTT
CDR3 protein: CASSYSIGQGNTIYF

clone size: -
D gene: -
V gene: TRBV27
J gene: TRBJ2-7
CDR3 DNA: TGTGCCAGCAGCGCGGGACGGGGGATCTCCTACGAGCAGTACTTC
CDR3 protein: CASSAGRGISYEQYF

clone size: -
D gene: -
V gene: TRBV27
J gene: TRBJ2-7
CDR3 DNA: TGTGCCAGCAGAGACACCCCTTCCCACGAGCAGTACTTC
CDR3 protein: CASRDTPSHEQYF

clone size: -
D gene: -
V gene: TRBV2
J gene: TRBJ1-2
CDR3 DNA: TGTGCCAGCAGTGGATGGGCAGATTATGGCTACACCTTC
CDR3 protein: CASSGWADYGYTF

clone size: -
D gene: -
V gene: TRBV7-9
J gene: TRBJ2-7
CDR3 DNA: TGTGCCAGCAGCCCCCTAGACGGTTACGAGCAGTACTTC
CDR3 protein: CASSPLDGYEQYF

clone size: -
D gene: TRBD1
V gene: TRBV5-6
J gene: TRBJ1-5
CDR3 DNA: TGTGCCAGCAGCTGGCGGGCGGCAGGGGGTCAGCCCCAGCATTTT
CDR3 protein: CASSWRAAGGQPQHF

clone size: -
D gene: TRBD1
V gene: TRBV5-8
J gene: TRBJ1-2
CDR3 DNA: TGTGCCAGCAGCCTGCTGGGGACAGGGATCTATGGCTACACCTTC
CDR3 protein: CASSLLGTGIYGYTF

clone size: -
D gene: TRBD2
V gene: TRBV5-1
J gene: TRBJ2-1
CDR3 DNA: TGCGCCAGCAGCATACGAGCGGGAGGGTATTACAATGAGCAGTTCTTC
CDR3 protein: CASSIRAGGYYNEQFF

clone size: -
D gene: -
V gene: TRBV9
J gene: TRBJ2-1
CDR3 DNA: TGTGCCAGCAGCGTAGGCGGTAGGAGGGATGAGCAGTTCTTC
CDR3 protein: CASSVGGRRDEQFF

clone size: -
D gene: -
V gene: TRBV28
J gene: TRBJ1-2
CDR3 DNA: TGTGCCAGCACTAGCGCACAGGGTGGCTATGGCTACACCTTC
CDR3 protein: CASTSAQGGYGYTF

clone size: -
D gene: -
V gene: TRBV15
J gene: TRBJ1-1
CDR3 DNA: TGTGCCACCAGCAGAGACAGGGTTTTGAACACTGAAGCTTTCTTT
CDR3 protein: CATSRDRVLNTEAFF

clone size: -
D gene: -
V gene: TRBV27
J gene: TRBJ1-2
CDR3 DNA: TGTGCCAGCAGTAGCCGGAAGGGCTATGGCTACACCTTC
CDR3 protein: CASSSRKGYGYTF

clone size: -
D gene: TRBD2
V gene: TRBV28
J gene: TRBJ2-7
CDR3 DNA: TGTGCCAGCAGTTTCTCAACCCGGGGAGGGTTTTCCTACGAGCAGTACTTC
CDR3 protein: CASSFSTRGGFSYEQYF

clone size: -
D gene: -
V gene: TRBV25-1
J gene: TRBJ1-2
CDR3 DNA: TGTGCCAGCAGTTTTCGGACGGTCAACTATGGCTACACCTTC
CDR3 protein: CASSFRTVNYGYTF

clone size: -
D gene: TRBD1
V gene: TRBV10-3
J gene: TRBJ1-1
CDR3 DNA: TGTGCCATCAGTGGACCCGGGACAGGGAGGACTGAAGCTTTCTTT
CDR3 protein: CAISGPGTGRTEAFF

clone size: -
D gene: TRBD2
V gene: TRBV15
J gene: TRBJ2-1
CDR3 DNA: TGTGCCACCAGCAGAGATCGGCTAGCGGGAGGTGAGCAGTTCTTC
CDR3 protein: CATSRDRLAGGEQFF

clone size: -
D gene: -
V gene: TRBV7-3
J gene: TRBJ2-6
CDR3 DNA: TGTGCCAGCAGCTTAATCGCTGGGGCCAACGTCCTGACTTTC
CDR3 protein: CASSLIAGANVLTF

clone size: -
D gene: TRBD1
V gene: TRBV5-4
J gene: TRBJ2-5
CDR3 DNA: TGTGCCAGCAGCTCTCAAAAGACAGGGGCGTTACAAGAGACCCAGTACTTC
CDR3 protein: CASSSQKTGALQETQYF

clone size: -
D gene: -
V gene: TRBV6-5
J gene: TRBJ1-3
CDR3 DNA: TGTGCCAGCAGTTTTACGTACAACTACTCTGGAAACACCATATATTTT
CDR3 protein: CASSFTYNYSGNTIYF

clone size: -
D gene: TRBD2
V gene: TRBV19
J gene: TRBJ2-1
CDR3 DNA: TGTGCCAGTAGGCAAGCGGGAGAAAACAATGAGCAGTTCTTC
CDR3 protein: CASRQAGENNEQFF

clone size: few
D gene: -
V gene: TRBV28
J gene: TRBJ2-5
CDR3 DNA: TGTGCCAGCAGTTTCGGGGGCGCGGTTGAGACCCAGTACTTC
CDR3 protein: CASSFGGAVETQYF

clone size: -
D gene: -
V gene: TRBV7-3
J gene: TRBJ2-5
CDR3 DNA: TGTGCCAGCAGCTTAAGGGGGGCCGAGACCCAGTACTTC
CDR3 protein: CASSLRGAETQYF

clone size: few
D gene: -
V gene: TRBV4-2
J gene: TRBJ2-7
CDR3 DNA: TGTGCCAGCAGCCAAGATCGTGGGTTATCCTACGAGCAGTACTTC
CDR3 protein: CASSQDRGLSYEQYF

clone size: -
D gene: TRBD1
V gene: TRBV27
J gene: TRBJ2-6
CDR3 DNA: TGTGCCAACGCCGGGACAGCCGTCTCTGGGGCCAACGTCCTGACTTTC
CDR3 protein: CANAGTAVSGANVLTF

clone size: -
D gene: -
V gene: TRBV28
J gene: TRBJ1-2
CDR3 DNA: TGTGCCAGCAGTTTGGGGACTGGATATGGCTACACCTTC
CDR3 protein: CASSLGTGYGYTF

clone size: -
D gene: -
V gene: TRBV5-6
J gene: TRBJ1-1
CDR3 DNA: TGTGCCAGCAGCTTGTCGCTGAATGGACGGCAGAACACTGAAGCTTTCTTT
CDR3 protein: CASSLSLNGRQNTEAFF

clone size: -
D gene: -
V gene: TRBV10-1
J gene: TRBJ2-7
CDR3 DNA: TGCGCCAGCAGTGGTCCAGGGGTGGGTGAGCAGTACTTC
CDR3 protein: CASSGPGVGEQYF

clone size: -
D gene: -
V gene: TRBV28
J gene: TRBJ2-3
CDR3 DNA: TGTGCCAGCAGTTTTTTCCTGAGCACAGATACGCAGTATTTT
CDR3 protein: CASSFFLSTDTQYF

clone size: -
D gene: TRBD2
V gene: TRBV23-1
J gene: TRBJ2-1
CDR3 DNA: TGCGCCAGCAGTCAAGGACTAGCGGGAGGACCCCCTTTCTACAATGAGCAGTTCTTC
CDR3 protein: CASSQGLAGGPPFYNEQFF

clone size: once
D gene: TRBD1
V gene: TRBV5-8
J gene: TRBJ2-3
CDR3 DNA: TGTGCCAGCAGCTTGGCCGGGGCAGGGGGCGCAGATACGCAGTATTTT
CDR3 protein: CASSLAGAGGADTQYF

clone size: -
D gene: TRBD1
V gene: TRBV10-3
J gene: TRBJ2-7
CDR3 DNA: TGTGCCATCAGCGCCTCAGGGGGCAGAAGCTACGAGCAGTACTTC
CDR3 protein: CAISASGGRSYEQYF

clone size: -
D gene: TRBD1
V gene: TRBV28
J gene: TRBJ1-4
CDR3 DNA: TGTGCCAGCAGTTTAGGGACAGGGCGAGAAAAACTGTTTTTT
CDR3 protein: CASSLGTGREKLFF

clone size: -
D gene: -
V gene: TRBV19
J gene: TRBJ2-7
CDR3 DNA: TGTGCCAGTAGGGGAGTGGGAGAGTCCTACGAGCAGTACTTC
CDR3 protein: CASRGVGESYEQYF

clone size: -
D gene: -
V gene: TRBV10-1
J gene: TRBJ2-7
CDR3 DNA: TGCGCCAGCAGCACAGGCTACGAGCAGTACTTC
CDR3 protein: CASSTGYEQYF

clone size: -
D gene: -
V gene: TRBV30
J gene: TRBJ2-3
CDR3 DNA: TGTGCCTGGAGAGTTGGGTGGGGGGTGGATACGCAGTATTTT
CDR3 protein: CAWRVGWGVDTQYF

clone size: -
D gene: -
V gene: TRBV18
J gene: TRBJ1-4
CDR3 DNA: TGTGCCAGCTCACCCGGGGCAACTAATGAAAAACTGTTTTTT
CDR3 protein: CASSPGATNEKLFF

clone size: -
D gene: TRBD1
V gene: TRBV28
J gene: TRBJ2-7
CDR3 DNA: TGTGCCAGCAGCGTGACAGGGCTCGAGCAGTACTTC
CDR3 protein: CASSVTGLEQYF

clone size: -
D gene: TRBD2
V gene: TRBV7-2
J gene: TRBJ2-7
CDR3 DNA: TGTGCCAGCAGCTTCAGCGGGAGTGGCTACGAGCAGTACTTC
CDR3 protein: CASSFSGSGYEQYF

clone size: once
D gene: -
V gene: TRBV7-8
J gene: TRBJ2-7
CDR3 DNA: TGTGCCAGCAGCTTACAGGGGCCCACCTACGAGCAGTACTTC
CDR3 protein: CASSLQGPTYEQYF

clone size: -
D gene: -
V gene: TRBV6-5
J gene: TRBJ1-1
CDR3 DNA: TGTGCCAGCAGTTACGTGTCAGAGAACACTGAAGCTTTCTTT
CDR3 protein: CASSYVSENTEAFF

clone size: -
D gene: -
V gene: TRBV4-2
J gene: TRBJ2-3
CDR3 DNA: TGTGCCAGCAGCCAAGTTCCCCGGGGGGCGCCCGCAGATACGCAGTATTTT
CDR3 protein: CASSQVPRGAPADTQYF

clone size: -
D gene: -
V gene: TRBV28
J gene: TRBJ1-2
CDR3 DNA: TGTGCCAGCAGTTTACCTAGTGGGGGTTCGGGCGGCTACACCTTC
CDR3 protein: CASSLPSGGSGGYTF

clone size: -
D gene: -
V gene: TRBV7-2
J gene: TRBJ2-5
CDR3 DNA: TGTGCCAGCAGCTTAGGTGCCGTCCAAGAGACCCAGTACTTC
CDR3 protein: CASSLGAVQETQYF

clone size: -
D gene: -
V gene: TRBV7-8
J gene: TRBJ1-2
CDR3 DNA: TGTGCCAGCAGCGCCAGTGATGGGGTGGGCTATGGCTACACCTTC
CDR3 protein: CASSASDGVGYGYTF

clone size: -
D gene: -
V gene: TRBV5-3
J gene: TRBJ2-1
CDR3 DNA: TGTGCCAGAAGCTTGGAGGTGGGCAGGGTAAGAGAGCAGTTCTTC
CDR3 protein: CARSLEVGRVREQFF